The source of this TCR beta chain is a study of a mutant IDH1 vaccine in newly diagnosed glioma. The study's findings and limits: 85% to 95% of patients showed vaccine-induced immune responses across multiple MHC alleles.

This CDR3 is 14 amino acids long. The germline V gene encodes CDR1 LGHNA and CDR2 YNFKEQ. Trimming took off 0 bases at V and 4 bases at J, with 7 bases between the two ends. Comment on this clone: What it binds is not known.

As to time point: week 11, during vaccination. The investigators gave 300 ug of mutant IDH1 20-mer peptide in each vaccine dose, together with topical imiquimod. Tumors from donors were new WHO grade 3 or 4 IDH1-mutant astrocytomas with ATRX loss. Profiled with immunoSEQ multiplex PCR; TCRdb holds only in-frame clones, not every one. The sample includes 110,000 or so clones, 90% of them seen just once. The chain carries TRBV4-2 and TRBJ1-5; no clear D. The sample consisted of PBMCs, taken from a glioma patient whose treatment included an IDH1 peptide vaccine. This sequence was found in a woman between 50 and 59 years old with glioma. CDR3 sequence: CASSQDEGNQPQHF. CDR3 coding DNA: TGTGCCAGCAGCCAAGATGAGGGTAATCAGCCCCAGCATTTT.